The rows below give T cell receptor beta chains drawn from one sample of a study of control samples from healthy donors and cancer patients. Profiling relied on immunoSEQ multiplex PCR, and the TCRdb table lists in-frame clones only, not all of them. This table has more than 75,000 clones, approximately 80% appearing once. The sequenced sample consisted of blood. The receptors originated from a woman between 25 and 40 years old in good health. The CDR3 runs from the conserved cysteine through the conserved F or W. D genes are given only for firm matches. Where a row states a size, it is once, few, many or the class of an expanded clone; other rows omit it.

j_call: TRBJ1-2
v_call: TRBV3-1/TRBV3-2
d_call: NA
clone_size: NA
cdr3_aa: CASSQGSNNYGYTF
cdr3_nt: TGTGCCAGCAGCCAAGGGAGTAACAACTATGGCTACACCTTC

j_call: TRBJ2-6
v_call: TRBV30
d_call: NA
clone_size: NA
cdr3_aa: CASRRGNSGANVLTF
cdr3_nt: TGTGCCTCCAGGAGGGGGAACTCTGGGGCCAACGTCCTGACTTTC

j_call: TRBJ2-5
v_call: TRBV24-1
d_call: NA
clone_size: NA
cdr3_aa: CATSEIKGNQETQYF
cdr3_nt: TGTGCCACCAGTGAGATCAAGGGCAACCAAGAGACCCAGTACTTC

j_call: TRBJ2-5
v_call: TRBV4-3
d_call: TRBD2
clone_size: NA
cdr3_aa: CASSPRTSGETQYF
cdr3_nt: TGCGCCAGCAGCCCTCGGACTAGCGGAGAGACCCAGTACTTC

j_call: TRBJ1-6
v_call: TRBV14
d_call: TRBD1
clone_size: NA
cdr3_aa: CASKQGAFAPLHF
cdr3_nt: TGTGCCAGCAAACAGGGGGCATTTGCACCCCTCCACTTT

j_call: TRBJ1-2
v_call: TRBV2
d_call: NA
clone_size: NA
cdr3_aa: CASSGPISGGYTF
cdr3_nt: TGTGCCAGCAGCGGACCTATCTCTGGTGGCTACACCTTC

j_call: TRBJ1-1
v_call: TRBV27
d_call: NA
clone_size: few
cdr3_aa: CASSFRRGKDTEAFF
cdr3_nt: TGTGCCAGCAGTTTCCGACGGGGTAAGGACACTGAAGCTTTCTTT

j_call: TRBJ1-2
v_call: TRBV24-1
d_call: TRBD1
clone_size: NA
cdr3_aa: CATSALGDRGQYGYTF
cdr3_nt: TGTGCCACCAGTGCCCTGGGGGACAGGGGACAATATGGCTACACCTTC

j_call: TRBJ2-7
v_call: TRBV4-3
d_call: NA
clone_size: medium-sized
cdr3_aa: CASSQVRTASYEQYF
cdr3_nt: TGCGCCAGCAGCCAAGTTAGAACGGCGTCCTACGAGCAGTACTTC

j_call: TRBJ2-7
v_call: TRBV2
d_call: TRBD1
clone_size: NA
cdr3_aa: CASSPDRVGEQYF
cdr3_nt: TGTGCCAGCAGTCCGGACAGGGTCGGCGAGCAGTACTTC

j_call: TRBJ2-3
v_call: TRBV4-3
d_call: NA
clone_size: NA
cdr3_aa: CASSQGTKRTDTQYF
cdr3_nt: TGCGCCAGCAGCCAAGGGACAAAACGCACAGATACGCAGTATTTT

j_call: TRBJ1-1
v_call: TRBV3-1/TRBV3-2
d_call: TRBD1
clone_size: NA
cdr3_aa: CASSQPGQLNTEAFF
cdr3_nt: TGTGCCAGCAGCCAACCGGGACAGCTGAACACTGAAGCTTTCTTT

j_call: TRBJ2-1
v_call: TRBV24-1
d_call: NA
clone_size: NA
cdr3_aa: CATSVASSDEQFF
cdr3_nt: TGTGCCACCAGTGTCGCCTCCTCGGATGAGCAGTTCTTC

j_call: TRBJ1-4
v_call: TRBV3-1/TRBV3-2
d_call: NA
clone_size: NA
cdr3_aa: CASSLDGPNEKLFF
cdr3_nt: TGTGCCAGCAGTCTAGACGGGCCTAATGAAAAACTGTTTTTT

j_call: TRBJ1-2
v_call: TRBV3-1/TRBV3-2
d_call: NA
clone_size: NA
cdr3_aa: CASSQLAGYGYTF
cdr3_nt: TGTGCCAGCAGCCAATTGGCGGGCTATGGCTACACCTTC

j_call: TRBJ1-5
v_call: TRBV7-6
d_call: TRBD1
clone_size: NA
cdr3_aa: CASSLTGGQPQHF
cdr3_nt: TGTGCCAGCAGCTTGACAGGGGGGCAGCCCCAGCATTTT

j_call: TRBJ1-6
v_call: TRBV6-1
d_call: NA
clone_size: NA
cdr3_aa: CASSEFYNSPLHF
cdr3_nt: TGTGCCAGCAGTGAGTTTTATAATTCACCCCTCCACTTT

j_call: TRBJ1-1
v_call: TRBV24-1
d_call: NA
clone_size: NA
cdr3_aa: CATSDLQGEAFF
cdr3_nt: TGTGCCACCAGTGATCTCCAGGGTGAAGCTTTCTTT

j_call: TRBJ1-1
v_call: TRBV30
d_call: NA
clone_size: NA
cdr3_aa: CAWSVRGSTEAFF
cdr3_nt: TGTGCCTGGAGTGTAAGGGGGAGCACTGAAGCTTTCTTT

j_call: TRBJ2-2
v_call: TRBV29-1
d_call: TRBD1
clone_size: once
cdr3_aa: CSVNRGLDTGELFF
cdr3_nt: TGCAGCGTGAACAGGGGGCTGGACACCGGGGAGCTGTTTTTT

j_call: TRBJ2-3
v_call: TRBV10-1
d_call: TRBD2
clone_size: NA
cdr3_aa: CASSESLLAGGRSTDTQYF
cdr3_nt: TGCGCCAGCAGTGAGTCGCTACTAGCGGGGGGTCGGAGCACAGATACGCAGTATTTT

j_call: TRBJ1-4
v_call: TRBV5-6
d_call: TRBD1
clone_size: NA
cdr3_aa: CASSKYGTGDFNEKLFF
cdr3_nt: TGTGCCAGCAGCAAGTATGGGACAGGGGACTTTAATGAAAAACTGTTTTTT

j_call: TRBJ1-4
v_call: TRBV5-1
d_call: NA
clone_size: NA
cdr3_aa: CASGLGGNEKLFF
cdr3_nt: TGCGCCAGCGGGCTCGGTGGGAATGAAAAACTGTTTTTT

j_call: TRBJ1-2
v_call: TRBV11-2
d_call: NA
clone_size: NA
cdr3_aa: CASSPESGANYGYTF
cdr3_nt: TGTGCCAGCAGCCCCGAGTCAGGCGCAAACTATGGCTACACCTTC

j_call: TRBJ1-1
v_call: TRBV4-3
d_call: TRBD1
clone_size: NA
cdr3_aa: CASSQDLRAGGISEAFF
cdr3_nt: TGCGCCAGCAGCCAAGATCTTCGAGCAGGGGGTATCAGCGAAGCTTTCTTT

j_call: TRBJ1-1
v_call: TRBV6-6
d_call: NA
clone_size: few
cdr3_aa: CASFSPDEAAEAFF
cdr3_nt: TGTGCCAGCTTTTCCCCTGATGAAGCCGCTGAAGCTTTCTTT

j_call: TRBJ1-3
v_call: TRBV19
d_call: NA
clone_size: NA
cdr3_aa: CASSNYPARASGNTIYF
cdr3_nt: TGTGCCAGTAGTAATTACCCGGCTCGGGCCTCTGGAAACACCATATATTTT

j_call: TRBJ2-7
v_call: TRBV11-3
d_call: NA
clone_size: once
cdr3_aa: CASSLGWTDEQYF
cdr3_nt: TGTGCCAGCAGCTTGGGTTGGACAGACGAGCAGTACTTC

j_call: TRBJ2-7
v_call: TRBV7-8
d_call: TRBD1
clone_size: NA
cdr3_aa: CASSLALQGPTGEQYF
cdr3_nt: TGTGCCAGCAGCTTAGCGCTACAGGGGCCTACAGGCGAGCAGTACTTC

j_call: TRBJ1-2
v_call: TRBV5-6
d_call: NA
clone_size: NA
cdr3_aa: CASSPRMLTDFNYGYTF
cdr3_nt: TGTGCCAGCAGCCCCAGGATGTTGACAGACTTTAACTATGGCTACACCTTC

j_call: TRBJ2-7
v_call: TRBV30
d_call: TRBD1
clone_size: few
cdr3_aa: CAWSGSGQGSKYF
cdr3_nt: TGTGCCTGGAGTGGGTCCGGACAGGGAAGTAAGTACTTC

j_call: TRBJ2-5
v_call: TRBV14
d_call: TRBD1
clone_size: once
cdr3_aa: CASSPRRYRGRSETQYF
cdr3_nt: TGTGCCAGCAGCCCCAGGCGTTACAGGGGGCGTTCCGAGACCCAGTACTTC

j_call: TRBJ1-1
v_call: TRBV9
d_call: NA
clone_size: NA
cdr3_aa: CASSSDGREAFF
cdr3_nt: TGTGCCAGCAGCTCTGACGGGCGGGAAGCTTTCTTT

j_call: TRBJ1-3
v_call: TRBV7-2
d_call: TRBD1
clone_size: NA
cdr3_aa: CASSDRQGFSGNTIYF
cdr3_nt: TGTGCCAGCAGTGACAGACAGGGTTTCTCTGGAAACACCATATATTTT

j_call: TRBJ1-2
v_call: TRBV12-3/TRBV12-4
d_call: TRBD1
clone_size: NA
cdr3_aa: CASSLDRGSGYTF
cdr3_nt: TGTGCCAGCAGTTTAGACAGGGGAAGTGGCTACACCTTC

j_call: TRBJ1-6
v_call: TRBV19
d_call: NA
clone_size: NA
cdr3_aa: CASSTTGRDSPLHF
cdr3_nt: TGTGCCAGTAGTACCACAGGGAGGGATTCACCCCTCCACTTT

j_call: TRBJ2-5
v_call: TRBV13
d_call: NA
clone_size: NA
cdr3_aa: CASSQNRQNQETQYF
cdr3_nt: TGTGCCAGCAGCCAAAATCGACAAAACCAAGAGACCCAGTACTTC

j_call: TRBJ1-5
v_call: TRBV28
d_call: NA
clone_size: NA
cdr3_aa: CASSLAPGQGGNQPQHF
cdr3_nt: TGTGCCAGCAGTCTAGCACCGGGACAAGGAGGCAATCAGCCCCAGCATTTT